The next 16 T cell receptor beta chains were all read from a single sample in a study of blood T cells in healthy people across ages. Next came a second PCR, run for about 6 to 12 cycles, which used a sample-barcoded 5' primer along with a J-beta primer mix. MiXCR, applied by TCRdb to the 5' RACE reads, yields one record per CDR3 protein. In the table there are 1.5 million to 1.8 million distinct CDR3 sequences, about 45% of which are singletons. Sequences were obtained from blood. The receptors come from a woman aged 18-29 years in good health.

This clonotype has only a few counts. The chain links TRBV6-2 or TRBV6-3 to TRBJ2-1, with D perhaps TRBD2 (6 bases). V was shortened by 2 bases and J by 1 base, with 12 bases between the two germline ends. CDR3 size: 16 residues. In germline, CDR1 is MNHEY, CDR2 SVGEGT. The CDR3 sequence: CASSYGGGRSYNEQFF. CDR3 nucleotide sequence: TGTGCCAGCAGTTACGGGGGAGGCAGATCCTACAATGAGCAGTTCTTC.

This clonotype was observed many times. The chain uses TRBV5-6 and TRBJ2-7; 9 nucleotides match TRBD1. The V and J ends lost 4 bases and 0 bases, in that order; junction bases with no gene match: 8. This CDR3 has 16 residues. The germline V gene has CDR1 SGHDT and CDR2 YYEEEE. The CDR3 sequence: CASSSGTGWYSYEQYF. The CDR3 DNA reads TGTGCCAGCAGCAGTGGGACAGGGTGGTACTCCTACGAGCAGTACTTC.

The V and J genes are TRBV21-1 and TRBJ2-3; whether TRBD2, the table's D call, matches the DNA was not checked. TRBV21-1 corresponds to a pseudogene. The CDR3 loop spans 13 amino acids. DNA for the CDR3: TGTGCGGGAGCGGGGGGAAGCACAGATACGCAGTATTTT. As protein: CAGAGGSTDTQYF.

This clonotype appeared many times. Here the CDR3 reads CSAHPGQRRNEQFF. CDR3 nucleotides: TGCAGTGCTCATCCGGGACAGAGAAGGAATGAGCAGTTCTTC. J is TRBJ2-1 and V is TRBV20-1, with 7 bases aligning to TRBD1. This CDR3 has 14 residues. J lost 7 bases, V lost 5 bases, and 11 bases had no gene match. Germline CDR1 and CDR2: DFQATT and SNEGSKA (reference sequence).

This chain links TRBV6-6 with TRBJ2-1; D perhaps matches TRBD1 (6 bases). V shed 5 bases and J shed 7 bases, with 12 bases lying between them. CDR3 length equals 13 residues. Germline V gene data show CDR1 as MNHNY and CDR2 as SVGAGI (reference sequence). This CDR3 is CASSDGGKNEQFF. The CDR3 DNA is TGTGCCAGCAGTGATGGGGGCAAGAATGAGCAGTTCTTC.

This clonotype was counted ten times or more. J is TRBJ2-3 and V is TRBV20-1, with D maybe TRBD2 (6 bases). This CDR3 comprises 15 residues. Germline lookup yields CDR1 DFQATT and CDR2 SNEGSKA (reference sequence). Trimming shortened V by 8 bases and J by 0 bases, and 18 bases separated the two germline ends. The CDR3 here is CSHLPPGVSTDTQYF. Here the CDR3 DNA reads TGCAGTCACCTGCCCCCGGGAGTAAGCACAGATACGCAGTATTTT.

This clonotype is a singleton in its sample. The chain links TRBV28 to TRBJ1-1; tentatively, D is TRBD1 (5 bases). Germline V gene sequence: CDR1 MDHEN, CDR2 SYDVKM. With 3 bases removed from V and 0 bases from J, the gap between germline ends came to 11 bases. The CDR3 consists of 15 residues. The CDR3 loop is CASSLLQGMNTEAFF. In nucleotides, the CDR3 is TGTGCCAGCAGTTTGCTTCAGGGAATGAACACTGAAGCTTTCTTT.

The rearrangement links TRBV7-2 to TRBJ1-1; D is undetermined. Germline V gene sequence: CDR1 SGHTA, CDR2 FQGNSA. Trimming removed 5 bases from V and 0 bases from J, with 13 bases in between. The CDR3 contains 15 residues. CDR3 sequence reads: CASSPLGSMNTEAFF. Written as DNA, the CDR3 is TGTGCCAGCAGCCCCCTCGGGAGCATGAACACTGAAGCTTTCTTT.

The chain links TRBV12-3 or TRBV12-4 to TRBJ2-2, with 8 bases aligning to TRBD2. The J segment lost 7 bases and the V segment lost 2 bases, leaving 9 bases of the junction unmatched. This CDR3 has 16 amino acids. CDR3 region: CASSLIQREFLGELFF. The CDR3 coding sequence is TGTGCCAGCAGTTTAATTCAGCGGGAGTTTCTCGGGGAGCTGTTTTTT.

Only a few counts were recorded for this clonotype. V gene TRBV7-9 combines with J gene TRBJ1-6, with 8 bases lining up with TRBD1. Germline CDR1 is SEHNR and CDR2 is FQNEAQ (reference sequence). CDR3 size: 17 residues. The V gene end was trimmed by 5 bases and the J gene end by 10 bases; junction bases not matched to a gene: 16. As DNA, the CDR3 is TGTGCCAGCAGCACCTGGACAGGGACCCCCGTTGAGTCACCCCTCCACTTT. Translated, it gives CASSTWTGTPVESPLHF.

This clonotype was seen a handful of times. This sequence joins TRBV20-1 and TRBJ2-1; weak D call: TRBD2 (6 bases). V lost 6 bases and J lost 3, with 15 bases in between. Germline V gene data show CDR1 as DFQATT and CDR2 as SNEGSKA (reference sequence). CDR3 length equals 14 residues. The CDR3 DNA reads as TGCAGTGCCCGCGGAGGGCAGGGCTACAATGAGCAGTTCTTC. Translating gives CSARGGQGYNEQFF.

This clonotype was seen more than once but under ten times. The rearrangement uses TRBV27 and TRBJ2-3; D may be TRBD2 (5 bases). Per germline, CDR1 MNHEY and CDR2 SMNVEV (reference sequence). V was trimmed by 5 bases and J by 0 bases, leaving 18 bases between them. The CDR3 length is 17 residues. As DNA, the CDR3 is TGTGCCAGCAGTCCCCCTCGGGGAGTCGGAAGCACAGATACGCAGTATTTT. This encodes CASSPPRGVGSTDTQYF.

J is TRBJ2-1 and V is TRBV7-8; D possibly corresponds to TRBD1 (6 bases). The CDR3 totals 17 residues. Trimming removed 5 bases from V and 2 bases from J, with 19 bases in between. The germline V gene encodes CDR1 SGHVS and CDR2 FQNEAQ. The DNA of the CDR3 is TGTGCCAGCAGCCCCCAAACAGGGAGTATGGCCTACAATGAGCAGTTCTTC. Translation gives CASSPQTGSMAYNEQFF.

The chain joins TRBV4-1 to TRBJ2-5; 10 bases are a match to TRBD1. This CDR3 region has 16 residues. Germline CDR1 reads MGHRA; CDR2 reads YSYEKL. V dropped 0 bases and J dropped 4; count of bases not matched to a gene: 5. CDR3 sequence: CASSQEGQGIRETQYF. The CDR3 DNA sequence: TGCGCCAGCAGCCAAGAGGGACAGGGGATACGAGAGACCCAGTACTTC.

This chain joins TRBV12-3 or TRBV12-4 and TRBJ2-4; D remains ambiguous. Trimming pared 6 bases from V and 6 bases from J, leaving 15 bases between. This CDR3 has 14 amino acids. The CDR3 reads CASRDTTWGNIQYF. The CDR3 DNA reads as TGTGCCAGCAGGGATACGACTTGGGGAAACATTCAGTACTTC.

The chain recombines TRBV12-3 or TRBV12-4 with TRBJ1-5; 7 positions agree with TRBD1. CDR3 size: 15 residues. J lost 3 bases, V lost 6 bases, and 8 bases had no gene match. CDR3 coding DNA: TGTGCCAGCAGAACCGGGGACAGATACAATCAGCCCCAGCATTTT. Protein sequence: CASRTGDRYNQPQHF.